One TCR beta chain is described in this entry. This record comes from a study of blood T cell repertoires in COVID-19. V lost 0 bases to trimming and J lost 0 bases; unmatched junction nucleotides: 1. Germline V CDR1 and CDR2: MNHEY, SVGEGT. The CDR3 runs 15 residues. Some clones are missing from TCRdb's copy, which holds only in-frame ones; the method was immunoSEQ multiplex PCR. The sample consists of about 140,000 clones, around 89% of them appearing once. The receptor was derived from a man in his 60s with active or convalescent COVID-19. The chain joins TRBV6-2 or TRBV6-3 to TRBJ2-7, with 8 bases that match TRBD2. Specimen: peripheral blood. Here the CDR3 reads CASSYSAGGSYEQYF. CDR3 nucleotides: TGTGCCAGCAGTTACTCGGCGGGGGGCTCCTACGAGCAGTACTTC.